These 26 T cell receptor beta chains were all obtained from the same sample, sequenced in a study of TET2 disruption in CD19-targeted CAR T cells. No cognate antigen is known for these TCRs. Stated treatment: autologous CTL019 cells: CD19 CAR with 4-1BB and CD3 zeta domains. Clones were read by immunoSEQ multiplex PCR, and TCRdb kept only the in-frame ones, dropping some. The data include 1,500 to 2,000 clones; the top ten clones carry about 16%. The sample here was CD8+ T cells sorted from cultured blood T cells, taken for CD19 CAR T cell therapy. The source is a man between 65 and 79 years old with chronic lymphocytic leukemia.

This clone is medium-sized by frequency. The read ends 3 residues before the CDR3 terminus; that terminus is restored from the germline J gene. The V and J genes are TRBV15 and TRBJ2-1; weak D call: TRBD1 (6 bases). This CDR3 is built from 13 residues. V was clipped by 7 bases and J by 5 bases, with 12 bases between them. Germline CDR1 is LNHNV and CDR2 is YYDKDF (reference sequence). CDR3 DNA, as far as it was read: TGTGCCACCAACGAACAGGGAGACAATGAG. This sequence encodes CATNEQGDNE. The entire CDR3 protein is CATNEQGDNEQFF. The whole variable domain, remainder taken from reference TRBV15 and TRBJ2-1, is DAMVIQNPRYQVTQFGKPVTLSCSQTLNHNVMYWYQQKSSQAPKLLFHYYDKDFNNEADTPDNFQSRRPNTSFCFLDIRSPGLGDTAMYLCATNEQGDNEQFFGPGTRLTVL.

Incomplete CDR3 DNA: TGTGCCAGCAGCTTAGTGGGCGCTGGGACCGGGGAG. As protein: CASSLVGAGTGE. In full, the CDR3 reads CASSLVGAGTGELFF. This chain links TRBV11-2 with TRBJ2-2, with unresolved D. The read falls 3 residues short of the CDR3 end, and the missing part is taken from the germline J gene. The CDR3 is 15 residues long. Trimming left V 1 base short and J 5 bases short, with 11 bases between. The germline V gene encodes CDR1 SGHAT and CDR2 FQNNGV.

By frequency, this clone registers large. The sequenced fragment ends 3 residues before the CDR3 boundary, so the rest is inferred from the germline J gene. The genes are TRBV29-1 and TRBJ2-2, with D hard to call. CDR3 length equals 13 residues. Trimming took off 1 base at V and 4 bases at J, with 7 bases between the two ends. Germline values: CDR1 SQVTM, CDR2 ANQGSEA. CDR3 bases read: TGCAGCGTTGAAGTCTTTATCACCGGGGAG. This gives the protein CSVEVFITGE. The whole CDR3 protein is CSVEVFITGELFF.

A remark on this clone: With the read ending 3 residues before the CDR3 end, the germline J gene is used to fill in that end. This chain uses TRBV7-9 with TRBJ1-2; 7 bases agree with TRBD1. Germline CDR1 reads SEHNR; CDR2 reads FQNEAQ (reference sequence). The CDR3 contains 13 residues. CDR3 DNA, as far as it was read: TGTGCCAGCAGCTGGACAGGCCCCCGGGAA. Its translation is CASSWTGPRE. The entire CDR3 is CASSWTGPREYTF.

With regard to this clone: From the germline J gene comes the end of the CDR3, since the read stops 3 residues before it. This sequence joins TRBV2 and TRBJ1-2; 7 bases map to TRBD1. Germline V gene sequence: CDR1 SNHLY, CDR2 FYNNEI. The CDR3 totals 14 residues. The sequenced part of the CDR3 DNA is TGTGCCAGCAGTTGGGACAGTACGACCTACGAC. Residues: CASSWDSTTYD. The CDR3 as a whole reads CASSWDSTTYDYTF.

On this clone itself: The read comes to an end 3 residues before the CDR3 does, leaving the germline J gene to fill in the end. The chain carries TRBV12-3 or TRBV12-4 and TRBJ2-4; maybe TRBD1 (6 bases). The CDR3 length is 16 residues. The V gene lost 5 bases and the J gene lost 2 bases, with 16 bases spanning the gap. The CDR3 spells CASSPTPGHTKNIQYF. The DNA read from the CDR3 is TGTGCCAGCAGTCCCACCCCGGGACATACCAAAAACATT.

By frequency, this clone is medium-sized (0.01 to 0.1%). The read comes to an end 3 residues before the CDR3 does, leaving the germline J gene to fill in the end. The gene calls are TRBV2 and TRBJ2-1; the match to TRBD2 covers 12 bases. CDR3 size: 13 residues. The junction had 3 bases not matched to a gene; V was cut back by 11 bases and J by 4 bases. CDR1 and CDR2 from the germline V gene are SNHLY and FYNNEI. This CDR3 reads CASGTSGYNEQFF. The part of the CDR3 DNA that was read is TGTGCCTCCGGGACTAGCGGGTACAATGAG. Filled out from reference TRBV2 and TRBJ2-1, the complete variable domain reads EPEVTQTPSHQVTQMGQEVILRCVPISNHLYFYWYRQILGQKVEFLVSFYNNEISEKSEIFDDQFSVERPDGSNFTLKIRSTKLEDSAMYFCASGTSGYNEQFFGPGTRLTVL.

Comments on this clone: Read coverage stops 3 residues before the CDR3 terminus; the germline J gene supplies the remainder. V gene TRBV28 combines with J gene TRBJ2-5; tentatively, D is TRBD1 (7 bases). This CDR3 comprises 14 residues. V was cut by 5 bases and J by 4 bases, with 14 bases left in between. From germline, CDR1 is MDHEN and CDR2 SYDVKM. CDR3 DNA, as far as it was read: TGTGCCAGCAGTGCGCTCCAGGGGGGAGAGACC. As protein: CASSALQGGET. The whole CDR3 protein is CASSALQGGETQYF.

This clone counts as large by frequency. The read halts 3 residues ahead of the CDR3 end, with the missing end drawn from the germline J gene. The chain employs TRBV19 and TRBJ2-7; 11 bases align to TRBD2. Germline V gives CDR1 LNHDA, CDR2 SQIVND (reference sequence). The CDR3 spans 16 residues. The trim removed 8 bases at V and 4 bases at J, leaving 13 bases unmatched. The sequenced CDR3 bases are TGTGCCAGTGATGCGAGAACTAGCGGGGGACATTACGAG. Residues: CASDARTSGGHYE. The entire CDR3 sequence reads CASDARTSGGHYEQYF.

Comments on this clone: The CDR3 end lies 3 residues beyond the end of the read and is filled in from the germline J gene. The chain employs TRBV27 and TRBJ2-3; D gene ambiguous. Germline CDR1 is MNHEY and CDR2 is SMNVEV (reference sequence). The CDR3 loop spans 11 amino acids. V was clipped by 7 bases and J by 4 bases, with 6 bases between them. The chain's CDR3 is CASTRSDTQYF. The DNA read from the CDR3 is TGTGCCAGCACCCGGTCAGATACG.

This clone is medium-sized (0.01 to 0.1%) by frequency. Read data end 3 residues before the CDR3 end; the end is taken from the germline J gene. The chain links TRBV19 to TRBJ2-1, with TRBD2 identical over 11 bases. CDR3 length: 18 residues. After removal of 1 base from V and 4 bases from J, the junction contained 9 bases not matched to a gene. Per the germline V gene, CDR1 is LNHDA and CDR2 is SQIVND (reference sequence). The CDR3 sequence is CASSIASGLAVLYNEQFF. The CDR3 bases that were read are TGTGCCAGTAGTATAGCTTCGGGACTAGCGGTGCTATACAATGAG.

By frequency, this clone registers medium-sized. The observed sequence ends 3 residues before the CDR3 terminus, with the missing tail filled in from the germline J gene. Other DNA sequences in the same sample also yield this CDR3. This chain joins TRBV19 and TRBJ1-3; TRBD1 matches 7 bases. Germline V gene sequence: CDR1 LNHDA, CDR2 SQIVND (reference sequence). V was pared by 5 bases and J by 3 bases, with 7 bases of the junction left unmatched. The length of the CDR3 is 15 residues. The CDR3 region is CASSPTGASGNTIYF. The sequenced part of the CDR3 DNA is TGTGCCAGTAGTCCAACAGGGGCGAGTGGAAACACC.

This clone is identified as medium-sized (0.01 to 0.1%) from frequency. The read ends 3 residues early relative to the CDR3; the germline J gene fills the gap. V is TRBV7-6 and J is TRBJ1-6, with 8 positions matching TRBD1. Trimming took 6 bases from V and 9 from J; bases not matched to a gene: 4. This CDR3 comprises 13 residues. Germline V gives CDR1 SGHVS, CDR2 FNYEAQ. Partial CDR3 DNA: TGTGCCAGCAGGGGACAGGAACTTTCACCC. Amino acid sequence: CASRGQELSP. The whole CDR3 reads CASRGQELSPLHF.

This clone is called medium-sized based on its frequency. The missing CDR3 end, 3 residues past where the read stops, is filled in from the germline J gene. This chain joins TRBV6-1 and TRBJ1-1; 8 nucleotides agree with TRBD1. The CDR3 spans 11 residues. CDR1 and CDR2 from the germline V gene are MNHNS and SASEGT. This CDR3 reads CASSAQGVAFF. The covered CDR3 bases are TGTGCCAGCAGTGCACAGGGGGTC.

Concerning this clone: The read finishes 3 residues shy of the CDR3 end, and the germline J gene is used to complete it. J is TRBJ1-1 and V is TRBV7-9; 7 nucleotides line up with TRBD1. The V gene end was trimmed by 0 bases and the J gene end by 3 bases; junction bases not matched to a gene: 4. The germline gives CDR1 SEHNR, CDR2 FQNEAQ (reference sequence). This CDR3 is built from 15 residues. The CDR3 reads CASSLAGTEYTEAFF. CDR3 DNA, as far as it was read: TGTGCCAGCAGCTTAGCGGGGACAGAATACACTGAA. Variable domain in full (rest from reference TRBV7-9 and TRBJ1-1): DTGVSQNPRHKITKRGQNVTFRCDPISEHNRLYWYRQTLGQGPEFLTYFQNEAQLEKSRLLSDRFSAERPKGSFSTLEIQRTEQGDSAMYLCASSLAGTEYTEAFFGQGTRLTVV.

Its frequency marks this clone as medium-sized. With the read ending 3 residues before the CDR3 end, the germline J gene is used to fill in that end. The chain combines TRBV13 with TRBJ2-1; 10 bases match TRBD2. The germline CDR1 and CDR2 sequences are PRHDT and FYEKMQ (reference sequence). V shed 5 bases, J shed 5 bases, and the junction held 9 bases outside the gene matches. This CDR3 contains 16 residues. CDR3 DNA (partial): TGTGCCAGCAGCCCCCCGGGCCTAGCGGGGGACAATGAG. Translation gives CASSPPGLAGDNE. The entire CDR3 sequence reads CASSPPGLAGDNEQFF.

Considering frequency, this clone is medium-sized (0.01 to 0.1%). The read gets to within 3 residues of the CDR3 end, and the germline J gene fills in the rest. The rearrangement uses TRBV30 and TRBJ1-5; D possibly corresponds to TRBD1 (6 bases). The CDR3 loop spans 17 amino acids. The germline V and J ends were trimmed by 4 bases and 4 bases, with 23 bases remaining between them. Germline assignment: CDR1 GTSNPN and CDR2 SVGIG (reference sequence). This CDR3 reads CAWKPPGGAGWNQPQHF. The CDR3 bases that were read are TGTGCCTGGAAACCCCCCGGGGGGGCTGGGTGGAATCAGCCC.

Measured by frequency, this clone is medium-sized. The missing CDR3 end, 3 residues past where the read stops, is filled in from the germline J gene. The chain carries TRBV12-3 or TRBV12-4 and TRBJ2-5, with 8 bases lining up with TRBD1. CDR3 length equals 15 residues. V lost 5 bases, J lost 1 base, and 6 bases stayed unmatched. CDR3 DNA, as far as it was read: TGTGCCAGCAGTCCGACAGGGGCGATCCAAGAGACC. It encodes CASSPTGAIQET. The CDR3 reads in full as CASSPTGAIQETQYF.

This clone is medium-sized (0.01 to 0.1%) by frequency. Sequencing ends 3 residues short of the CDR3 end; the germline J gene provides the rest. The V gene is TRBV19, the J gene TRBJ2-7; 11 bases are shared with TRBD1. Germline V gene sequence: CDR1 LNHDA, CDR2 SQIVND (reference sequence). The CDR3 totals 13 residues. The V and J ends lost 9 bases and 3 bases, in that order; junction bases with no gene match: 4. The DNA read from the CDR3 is TGTGCCAGCACGGGACAGGGGGTCTACGAG. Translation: CASTGQGVYE. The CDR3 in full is CASTGQGVYEQYF.

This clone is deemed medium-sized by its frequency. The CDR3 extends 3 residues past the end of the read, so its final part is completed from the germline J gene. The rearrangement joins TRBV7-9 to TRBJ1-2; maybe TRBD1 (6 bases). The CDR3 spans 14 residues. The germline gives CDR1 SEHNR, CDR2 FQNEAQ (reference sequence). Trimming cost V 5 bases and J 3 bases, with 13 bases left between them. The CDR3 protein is CASSPTGGDYGYTF. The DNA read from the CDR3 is TGTGCCAGCAGCCCTACTGGGGGCGACTATGGC. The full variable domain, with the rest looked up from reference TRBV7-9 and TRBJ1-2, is DTGVSQNPRHKITKRGQNVTFRCDPISEHNRLYWYRQTLGQGPEFLTYFQNEAQLEKSRLLSDRFSAERPKGSFSTLEIQRTEQGDSAMYLCASSPTGGDYGYTFGSGTRLTVV.

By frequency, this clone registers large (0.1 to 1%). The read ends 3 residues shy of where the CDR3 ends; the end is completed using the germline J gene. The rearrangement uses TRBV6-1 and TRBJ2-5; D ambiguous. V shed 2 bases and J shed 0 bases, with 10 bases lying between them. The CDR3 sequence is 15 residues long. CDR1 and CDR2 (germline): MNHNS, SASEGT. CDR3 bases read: TGTGCCAGCAGTGAATCGTTTGACAACCAAGAGACC. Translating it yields CASSESFDNQET. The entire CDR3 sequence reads CASSESFDNQETQYF.

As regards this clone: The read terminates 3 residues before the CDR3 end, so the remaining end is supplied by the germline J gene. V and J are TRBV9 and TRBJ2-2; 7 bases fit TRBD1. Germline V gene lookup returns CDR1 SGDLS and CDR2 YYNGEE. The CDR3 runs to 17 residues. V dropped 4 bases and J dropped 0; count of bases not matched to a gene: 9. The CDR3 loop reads CASSLSQQGPNTGELFF. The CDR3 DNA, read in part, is TGTGCCAGCAGCCTATCCCAACAGGGGCCGAACACCGGGGAG.

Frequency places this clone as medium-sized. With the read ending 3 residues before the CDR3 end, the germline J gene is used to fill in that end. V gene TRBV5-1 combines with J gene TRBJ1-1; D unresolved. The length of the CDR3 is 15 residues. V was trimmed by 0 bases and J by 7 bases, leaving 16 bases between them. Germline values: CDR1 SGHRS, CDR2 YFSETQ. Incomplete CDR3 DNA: TGCGCCAGCAGCTTGGTCGATCGAGGGCACAATGAA. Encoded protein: CASSLVDRGHNE. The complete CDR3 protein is CASSLVDRGHNEAFF.

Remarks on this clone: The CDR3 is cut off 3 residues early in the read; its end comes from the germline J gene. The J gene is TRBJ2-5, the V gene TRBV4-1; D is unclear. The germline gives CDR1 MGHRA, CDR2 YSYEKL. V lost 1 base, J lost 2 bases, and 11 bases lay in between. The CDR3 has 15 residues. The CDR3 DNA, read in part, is TGCGCCAGCAGCCAAGTCGGCCAGGTTCAAGAGACC. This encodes CASSQVGQVQET. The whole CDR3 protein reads CASSQVGQVQETQYF.

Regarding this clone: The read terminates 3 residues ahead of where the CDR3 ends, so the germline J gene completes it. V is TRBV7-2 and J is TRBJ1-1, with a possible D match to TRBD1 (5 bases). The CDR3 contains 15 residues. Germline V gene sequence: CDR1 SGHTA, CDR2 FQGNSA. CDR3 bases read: TGTGCCAGCAGCTTAACGGGGGGTAGCACAGATACG. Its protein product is CASSLTGGSTDT. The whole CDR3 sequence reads CASSLTGGSTDTAFF.

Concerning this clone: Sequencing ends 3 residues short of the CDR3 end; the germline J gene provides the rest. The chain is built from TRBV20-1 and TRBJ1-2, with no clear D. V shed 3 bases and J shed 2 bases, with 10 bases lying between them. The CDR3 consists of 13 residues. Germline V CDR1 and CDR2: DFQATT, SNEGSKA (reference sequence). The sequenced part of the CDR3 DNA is TGCAGTGCTAGCGGTCCGCCGAACTATGGC. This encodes CSASGPPNYG. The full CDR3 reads CSASGPPNYGYTF.